This is a list of T cell receptor beta chains from one sample in a study of monozygotic twins with inflammatory bowel disease. TCRdb reprocessed the 5' RACE reads; each CDR3 protein has one entry and no DNA is given. The repertoire table contains about 160,000 distinct CDR3 sequences. The sequenced material came from blood. The receptors shown here come from a human donor with ulcerative colitis or Crohn's disease, or a healthy co-twin of an affected twin (not recorded which). CDR3s include the opening cysteine and the closing phenylalanine or tryptophan.

TRBV4-2,TRBJ1-3,CASSQDRLGGGNTIYF
TRBV4-3,TRBJ2-5,CASSQVVWREGYQETQYF
TRBV6-6,TRBJ2-7,CASIPAGSYEQYF
TRBV7-6,TRBJ2-1,CASSWAGSDNEQFF
TRBV7-2,TRBJ1-3,CASSLLGSSGGNTIYF
TRBV6-1,TRBJ2-7,CASSRTGGGPYEQYF
TRBV20-1,TRBJ2-2,CSASRTGGSTGELFF
TRBV10-3,TRBJ2-1,CAISDGSSYNEQFF
TRBV7-8,TRBJ2-7,CASSHLLAGGPSSYEQYF
TRBV5-4,TRBJ2-1,CASSSASDRDNEQFF
TRBV11-2,TRBJ2-3,CASTLGRAPSTDTQYF
TRBV9,TRBJ2-2,CASGLAGGRDTGELFF
TRBV5-6,TRBJ1-2,CASSLGDRAANYGYTF
TRBV6-5,TRBJ2-3,CASSYQRSTDTQYF
TRBV28,TRBJ2-7,CASSLSEQVTYEQYF
TRBV5-1,TRBJ1-5,CASSAGPGQGYQPQHF
TRBV9,TRBJ2-2,CASSGTSGNTGELFF
TRBV6-2/TRBV6-3,TRBJ2-5,CASAAGGSYQETQYF
TRBV20-1,TRBJ2-7,CSASGLAQGYGF
TRBV29-1,TRBJ1-1,CSVLGQGHTEAFF
TRBV11-2,TRBJ2-5,CASSYGVAGGGGYQETQYF
TRBV5-1,TRBJ2-2,CASSLAGTSGIGTGELFF
TRBV15,TRBJ2-3,CATSRAVSGREGDTQYF
TRBV6-1,TRBJ2-2,CASRGLAANTGELFF
TRBV5-1,TRBJ2-1,CASSFVKGSGILSYNEQFF
TRBV3-1,TRBJ2-7,CASSQGTSGRTEQYF